This T cell receptor beta chain was obtained from a study of blood T cell repertoires in COVID-19. Overall study context: T cells, B-cell-depleted T cells, or PBMCs supplied cDNA or gDNA.

Sequenced by immunoSEQ multiplex PCR; TCRdb stores in-frame clones only, minus some. This sample has about 69,000 clones, with 70% to 90% found just once. Per the germline V gene, CDR1 is MNHEY and CDR2 is SMNVEV (reference sequence). The V end was cut by 6 bases, the J end by 4 bases, with 18 bases between. This CDR3 contains 16 residues. This clone was observed once. Those enrolled in Seattle joined during active infection and were followed longitudinally afterward. The rearrangement uses TRBV27 and TRBJ2-2; maybe TRBD1 (7 bases). The TCR comes from a man aged 35 to 55 with COVID-19, enrolled during active disease. Material for sequencing was peripheral blood. CDR3 DNA: TGTGCCAGCAGCCCCCTTTCAGGGGGAGGCACCGGGGAGCTGTTTTTT. It specifies CASSPLSGGGTGELFF.